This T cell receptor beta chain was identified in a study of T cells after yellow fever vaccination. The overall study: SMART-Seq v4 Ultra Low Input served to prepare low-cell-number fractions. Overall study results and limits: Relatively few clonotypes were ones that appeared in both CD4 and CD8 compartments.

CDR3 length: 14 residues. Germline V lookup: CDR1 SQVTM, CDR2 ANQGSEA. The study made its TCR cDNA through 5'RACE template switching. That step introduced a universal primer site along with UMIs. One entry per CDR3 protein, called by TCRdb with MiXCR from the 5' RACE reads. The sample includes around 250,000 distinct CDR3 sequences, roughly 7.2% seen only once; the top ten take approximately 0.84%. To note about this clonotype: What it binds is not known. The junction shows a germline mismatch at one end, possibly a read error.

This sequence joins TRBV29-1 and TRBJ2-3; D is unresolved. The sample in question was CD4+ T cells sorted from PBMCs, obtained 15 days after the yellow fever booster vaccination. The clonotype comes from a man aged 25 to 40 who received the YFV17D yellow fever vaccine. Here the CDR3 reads CSVRGATSTDTEYF. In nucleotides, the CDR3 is TGCAGCGTTCGAGGAGCCACAAGCACAGATACGGAGTATTTT.